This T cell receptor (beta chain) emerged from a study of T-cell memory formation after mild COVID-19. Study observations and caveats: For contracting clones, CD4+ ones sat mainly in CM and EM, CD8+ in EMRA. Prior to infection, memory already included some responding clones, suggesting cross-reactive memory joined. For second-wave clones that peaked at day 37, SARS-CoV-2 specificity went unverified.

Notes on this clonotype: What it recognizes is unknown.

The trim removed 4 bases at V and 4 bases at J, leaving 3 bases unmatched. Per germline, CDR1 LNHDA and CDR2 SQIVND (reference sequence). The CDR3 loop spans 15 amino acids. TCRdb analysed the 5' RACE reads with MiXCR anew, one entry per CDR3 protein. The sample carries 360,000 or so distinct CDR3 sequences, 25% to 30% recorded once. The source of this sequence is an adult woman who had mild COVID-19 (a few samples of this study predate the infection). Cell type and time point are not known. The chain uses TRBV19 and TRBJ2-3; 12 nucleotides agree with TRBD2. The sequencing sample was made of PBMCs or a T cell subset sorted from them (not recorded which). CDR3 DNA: TGTGCCAGTAGTAAGACTAGCGGGAGTCCAGATACGCAGTATTTT. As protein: CASSKTSGSPDTQYF.